The 24 T cell receptor beta chains presented below share a single source sample, sequenced in a study of blood T cell repertoires in COVID-19. Clones were sequenced by immunoSEQ multiplex PCR, and TCRdb holds only the in-frame ones, with some missing. This repertoire shows some 300,000 clones, more than 85% found once; its top ten account for approximately 4.1%. The sample comprised PBMCs or T cells enriched from blood (not recorded which). These receptors originate from a woman aged 25 to 39 who had been exposed to COVID-19.

V usage is TRBV3-1 (or the pseudogene TRBV3-2) and J usage is TRBJ2-5, with 7 nucleotides matching TRBD1. The CDR3 sequence is 17 residues long. Germline lookup yields CDR1 LGHDT and CDR2 YNNKEL (reference sequence). After removal of 4 bases from V and 2 bases from J, the junction contained 13 bases not matched to a gene. CDR3: CASSPIAGTEGQETQYF. The CDR3 bases are TGTGCCAGCAGCCCAATAGCCGGGACAGAAGGACAAGAGACCCAGTACTTC.

This sequence joins TRBV7-6 and TRBJ2-3, with 11 bases matching TRBD2. J was trimmed by 5 bases and V by 5 bases; bases with no gene match: 9. The germline CDR1 and CDR2 sequences are SGHVS and FNYEAQ. This CDR3 region has 16 residues. The CDR3 is CASSPTSGGFEDTQYF. For the CDR3, the DNA is TGTGCCAGCAGCCCCACTAGCGGGGGTTTTGAAGATACGCAGTATTTT.

The genes are TRBV19 and TRBJ1-4; D remains ambiguous. CDR3 length: 15 residues. The germline gives CDR1 LNHDA, CDR2 SQIVND (reference sequence). V lost 3 bases, J lost 2 bases, and 10 bases lay in between. In nucleotides, the CDR3 is TGTGCCAGTAGTATTTCGGGGAGGACTAATGAAAAACTGTTTTTT. It specifies CASSISGRTNEKLFF.

The chain uses TRBV24-1 and TRBJ1-4; TRBD1 aligns across 9 bases. Germline CDR1 is KGHDR and CDR2 is SFDVKD. The CDR3 spans 18 residues. V was clipped by 4 bases and J by 8 bases; unmatched bases: 16. In DNA form, the CDR3 reads TGTGCCACCAGTGACTCAGTCCCGGGACAGGGTTTGGGGGAAAAACTGTTTTTT. This codes for CATSDSVPGQGLGEKLFF.

The CDR3 region is CAISQGAYEQYF. DNA for the CDR3: TGTGCCATTTCACAGGGGGCTTACGAGCAGTACTTC. This chain joins TRBV15 and TRBJ2-7; 9 positions agree with TRBD1. J lost 4 bases, V lost 10 bases, and 5 bases had no gene match. CDR3 length equals 12 residues. Per the germline V gene, CDR1 is LNHNV and CDR2 is YYDKDF (reference sequence).

The gene calls are TRBV5-1 and TRBJ1-1; 7 nucleotides align to TRBD1. This CDR3 comprises 14 residues. Per the germline V gene, CDR1 is SGHRS and CDR2 is YFSETQ. The V and J ends lost 4 bases and 4 bases, in that order; junction bases with no gene match: 7. CDR3 sequence: CASSDTGASTEAFF. In DNA form, the CDR3 reads TGCGCCAGCAGCGATACAGGGGCGAGCACTGAAGCTTTCTTT.

The rearrangement uses TRBV18 and TRBJ1-5, with TRBD1 matching 9 bases. V was pared by 3 bases and J by 6 bases, with 9 bases of the junction left unmatched. From germline, CDR1 is KGHSH and CDR2 LQKENI. The CDR3 loop spans 16 amino acids. As DNA, the CDR3 is TGTGCCAGCTCACCGGTGGAAACAGGGGGCGTTCAGCCCCAGCATTTT. Its protein product is CASSPVETGGVQPQHF.

V is TRBV6-1 and J is TRBJ1-3, with D unresolved. Trimming shortened V by 1 base and J by 3 bases, and 4 bases separated the two germline ends. CDR3 length equals 13 residues. Germline V CDR1 and CDR2: MNHNS, SASEGT. CDR3 nucleotide sequence: TGTGCCAGCAGTGAAGGTCTTGGAAACACCATATATTTT. Translated: CASSEGLGNTIYF.

This chain links TRBV14 with TRBJ2-1; D may be TRBD2 (6 bases). With 3 bases removed from V and 4 bases from J, the gap between germline ends came to 22 bases. Germline V gene lookup returns CDR1 SGHDN and CDR2 FVKESK. The CDR3 consists of 18 residues. CDR3 sequence (DNA): TGTGCCAGCAGCCAGAGAGTCGGGACTCCTCAACCGTACAATGAGCAGTTCTTC. Protein product: CASSQRVGTPQPYNEQFF.

This clone appeared once. This chain connects TRBV7-9 to TRBJ2-3, with a possible D match to TRBD1 (5 bases). CDR1 SEHNR and CDR2 FQNEAQ come from the germline V gene (reference sequence). V shed 1 base and J shed 2 bases, with 16 bases lying between them. The CDR3 has 17 residues. The CDR3 loop reads CASSLVRQSSFTDTQYF. CDR3 bases: TGTGCCAGCAGCTTAGTCCGACAGTCATCCTTCACAGATACGCAGTATTTT.

The genes are TRBV4-1 and TRBJ2-5; D possibly corresponds to TRBD1 (5 bases). The V gene's germline CDR1 is MGHRA and CDR2 YSYEKL. CDR3 length: 15 residues. Between the trimmed V and J ends, which lost 6 bases and 1 base, there was a span of 15 bases. CDR3 nucleotides: TGCGCCAGCAGATCCAGGGTTAGGGGCCAAGAGACCCAGTACTTC. It translates to CASRSRVRGQETQYF.

The V gene is TRBV11-2, the J gene TRBJ1-1, with a weak D call TRBD1 (6 bases). Germline CDR1 and CDR2: SGHAT and FQNNGV. With 6 bases removed from V and 10 bases from J, the gap between germline ends came to 18 bases. This CDR3 has 13 residues. The CDR3 region is CASREAGGLGAFF. The CDR3 coding sequence is TGTGCCAGCAGAGAGGCGGGGGGGCTGGGAGCTTTCTTT.

The rearrangement links TRBV5-4 to TRBJ1-1; D gene unclear. This CDR3 region has 12 residues. Germline V lookup: CDR1 SGHNT, CDR2 YYREEE (reference sequence). The ends were cut back, 1 base at V and 11 bases at J, with 12 bases in the middle. The CDR3 region is CASSLNYREAFF. DNA of the CDR3: TGTGCCAGCAGCTTGAACTATCGTGAGGCTTTCTTT. Combining the CDR3 with reference TRBV5-4 and TRBJ1-1 gives the whole variable domain ETGVTQSPTHLIKTRGQQVTLRCSSQSGHNTVSWYQQALGQGPQFIFQYYREEENGRGNFPPRFSGLQFPNYSSELNVNALELDDSALYLCASSLNYREAFFGQGTRLTVV.

The genes are TRBV5-1 and TRBJ2-7; possible D gene TRBD2, 5 bases. Per germline, CDR1 SGHRS and CDR2 YFSETQ. This CDR3 has 12 residues. V was trimmed by 7 bases and J by 1 base, leaving 9 bases between them. The CDR3 DNA is TGCGCCAGCGTTAGCGCGTCCTACGAGCAGTACTTC. Encoded protein: CASVSASYEQYF. Using reference TRBV5-1 and TRBJ2-7 for the parts outside the CDR3, the full variable domain is KAGVTQTPRYLIKTRGQQVTLSCSPISGHRSVSWYQQTPGQGLQFLFEYFSETQRNKGNFPGRFSGRQFSNSRSEMNVSTLELGDSALYLCASVSASYEQYFGPGTRLTVT.

This clone was observed a few times. This sequence joins TRBV5-1 and TRBJ1-2; a weak D match, TRBD1 (6 bases). The V and J ends lost 2 bases and 8 bases respectively, with 13 bases between them. The germline gives CDR1 SGHRS, CDR2 YFSETQ. The CDR3 runs 13 residues. The CDR3 protein is CASSLYRVDGYTF. In DNA, the CDR3 is TGCGCCAGCAGCTTATACAGGGTGGACGGCTACACCTTC.

V is TRBV27 and J is TRBJ2-5, with D unclear. This CDR3 comprises 14 residues. The V gene lost 5 bases and the J gene lost 2 bases, with 12 bases spanning the gap. CDR1 MNHEY and CDR2 SMNVEV come from the germline V gene (reference sequence). The DNA for the CDR3 is TGTGCCAGCAGTCCCCCCCGGAGTCAAGAGACCCAGTACTTC. Translated: CASSPPRSQETQYF.

This clone appeared a single time. The CDR3 region is CASIDGGLGEDEQYF. CDR3 sequence (DNA): TGTGCCAGCATCGACGGGGGACTCGGGGAGGACGAGCAGTACTTC. The J gene is TRBJ2-7, the V gene TRBV6-6; maybe TRBD2 (6 bases). This CDR3 is 15 amino acids long. The V and J ends lost 7 bases and 5 bases respectively, with 21 bases between them. Germline values: CDR1 MNHNY, CDR2 SVGAGI (reference sequence).

The chain is built from TRBV3-1 (or the pseudogene TRBV3-2) and TRBJ1-2, with TRBD1 matching over 11 bases. This CDR3 has 15 residues. J was trimmed by 7 bases and V by 4 bases; bases with no gene match: 8. Germline lookup yields CDR1 LGHDT and CDR2 YNNKEL (reference sequence). The CDR3 is CASSPRTGGGRGYTF. The CDR3 DNA sequence: TGTGCCAGCAGCCCTAGGACAGGGGGCGGTCGTGGCTACACCTTC.

The chain employs TRBV12-5 and TRBJ1-2, with D perhaps matching TRBD1 (6 bases). V was pared by 2 bases and J by 1 base, with 14 bases between. In germline, CDR1 is LGHNT, CDR2 FRNRAP. CDR3 length equals 16 residues. The CDR3 here is CASGLTGKEYNYGYTF. The DNA of the CDR3 is TGTGCTAGTGGTTTGACAGGGAAAGAATATAACTATGGCTACACCTTC.

The chain recombines TRBV18 with TRBJ2-7; D is possibly TRBD1 (6 bases). V gave up 3 bases and J gave up 4 bases, with 13 bases separating them. The CDR3 is 14 residues long. Looked up from germline, CDR1 is KGHSH and CDR2 is LQKENI. The CDR3 sequence is CASSPGARGYEQYF. As DNA, the CDR3 is TGTGCCAGCTCACCCGGCGCTAGGGGGTACGAGCAGTACTTC.

This sequence joins TRBV5-1 and TRBJ2-1, with 7 bases identical to TRBD2. The CDR3 is made up of 15 amino acids. The V segment lost 2 bases and the J segment 5 bases; nucleotides outside the gene matches: 7. CDR1 is SGHRS, CDR2 YFSETQ, per germline. The CDR3 DNA sequence: TGCGCCAGCAGCTTTACCCTAGCGGACGACAATGAGCAGTTCTTC. This codes for CASSFTLADDNEQFF.

The V gene is TRBV6-5, the J gene TRBJ1-1, with a tentative D call TRBD1 (6 bases). The CDR3 covers 14 residues. Germline CDR1 reads MNHEY; CDR2 reads SVGAGI. V was pared by 6 bases and J by 10 bases, with 21 bases between. CDR3 protein: CASRLSGGRTGAFF. CDR3 coding DNA: TGTGCCAGCAGACTTTCGGGGGGGCGGACCGGAGCTTTCTTT.

The chain carries TRBV6-5 and TRBJ1-2; 8 bases agree with TRBD1. CDR1 is MNHEY, CDR2 SVGAGI, per germline. The CDR3 loop spans 13 amino acids. V was pared by 6 bases and J by 6 bases, with 6 bases of the junction left unmatched. CDR3 nucleotides: TGTGCCAGCAGCGATCCAGGGGGCGATGGCTACACCTTC. Protein: CASSDPGGDGYTF.

Note on this clone: Within the sample, other DNA sequences also encode this same CDR3. The J gene is TRBJ1-1, the V gene TRBV6-5; 8 nucleotides align to TRBD1. J lost 1 base, V lost 3 bases, and 1 base had no gene match. The CDR3 totals 14 residues. Germline values: CDR1 MNHEY, CDR2 SVGAGI. CDR3 nucleotides: TGTGCCAGCAGTTATGACAGGGGGAACACTGAAGCTTTCTTT. Protein: CASSYDRGNTEAFF.